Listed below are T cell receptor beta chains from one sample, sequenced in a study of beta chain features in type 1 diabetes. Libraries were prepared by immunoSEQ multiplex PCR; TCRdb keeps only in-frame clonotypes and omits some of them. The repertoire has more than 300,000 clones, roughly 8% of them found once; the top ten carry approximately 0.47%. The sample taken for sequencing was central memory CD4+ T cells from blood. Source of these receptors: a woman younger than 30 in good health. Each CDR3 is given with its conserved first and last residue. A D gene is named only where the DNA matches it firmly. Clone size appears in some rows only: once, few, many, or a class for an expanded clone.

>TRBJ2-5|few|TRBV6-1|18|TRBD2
TGTGCCAGCAGTGAAAGCGGCGGGAGAGGGCTGTTTCAAGAGACCCAGTACTTC
CASSESGGRGLFQETQYF
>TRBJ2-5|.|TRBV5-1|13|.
TGCGCCAGCAGCCCAAAACCCCAAGAGACCCAGTACTTC
CASSPKPQETQYF
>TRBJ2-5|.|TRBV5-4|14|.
TGTGCCAGCAGCTTTGCAACAGCCCAAGAGACCCAGTACTTC
CASSFATAQETQYF
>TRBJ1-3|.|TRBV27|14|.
TGTGCCAGCAGTTTAAGTCGATCTGGAAACACCATATATTTT
CASSLSRSGNTIYF
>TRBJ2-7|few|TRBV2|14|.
TGTGCCAGCAACACACAAGGGCCAAGCTACGAGCAGTACTTC
CASNTQGPSYEQYF
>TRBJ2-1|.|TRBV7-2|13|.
TGTGCCAGCAGCCAAGGGGATATATATGAGCAGTTCTTC
CASSQGDIYEQFF
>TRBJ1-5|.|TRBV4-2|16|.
TGTGCCAGCAGCCAAGAGTGGGGCCGGAGCAATCAGCCCCAGCATTTT
CASSQEWGRSNQPQHF
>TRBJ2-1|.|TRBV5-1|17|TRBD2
TGCGCCAGCAGCTTGGGTTCTAGCGGGAGCTCCTACAATGAGCAGTTCTTC
CASSLGSSGSSYNEQFF
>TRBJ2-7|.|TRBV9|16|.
TGTGCCAGCAGCGTAGGGGGTGGGAGATCGATAAACGAGCAGTACTTC
CASSVGGGRSINEQYF
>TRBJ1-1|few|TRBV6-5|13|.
TGTGCCAGCAGTTTGCTTTTGAACACTGAAGCTTTCTTT
CASSLLLNTEAFF
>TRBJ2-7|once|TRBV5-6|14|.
TGTGCCAGCAGCCCTGACCCGGGGGCCTACGAGCAGTACTTC
CASSPDPGAYEQYF